Presented here are 30 T cell receptor beta chains from one specimen sequenced in a study of T cells expressing NK-cell markers. Reanalyzing the 5' RACE reads, TCRdb keeps one entry per CDR3 protein, without DNA. Its table records 140,000 to 150,000 distinct CDR3 sequences. The sequencing sample was made of blood T cells: a sorted CD56 or NKG2C T cell subset, CD4+ or CD8+ T cells, or bulk PBMC T cells (not recorded which). Receptors were obtained from a man aged 18 to 29 in good health.

The chain joins TRBV15 to TRBJ2-7; TCRdb's D call, TRBD1, is unchecked because there is no DNA. The CDR3 length is 13 residues. In germline, CDR1 is LNHNV, CDR2 YYDKDF (reference sequence). This chain's CDR3 is CATSRQGTREQYF.

V and J are TRBV20-1 and TRBJ1-2; TCRdb's assignment of TRBD1 cannot be checked, as there is no DNA. This CDR3 is built from 13 residues. Per germline, CDR1 DFQATT and CDR2 SNEGSKA (reference sequence). This CDR3 reads CSASSGTDYGYTF.

This chain links TRBV29-1 with TRBJ2-1; the TCRdb D gene call, TRBD2, has no DNA to confirm it. This CDR3 spans 12 amino acids. Looked up from germline, CDR1 is SQVTM and CDR2 is ANQGSEA. This CDR3 is CSVELAMNEQFF.

The CDR3 region is CASSSWTGGNYGYTF. V gene TRBV12-3 or TRBV12-4 combines with J gene TRBJ1-2; TCRdb reports TRBD1, a call that lacks DNA to check it against. The length of the CDR3 is 15 residues.

This sequence joins TRBV28 and TRBJ1-3; TCRdb reports TRBD1, a call that lacks DNA to check it against. The CDR3 runs 17 residues. CDR1 and CDR2 (germline): MDHEN, SYDVKM. Here the CDR3 reads CASSLARGQTLGNTIYF.

The chain couples TRBV5-1 to TRBJ2-4; TCRdb reports TRBD1, a call that lacks DNA to check it against. Germline V CDR1 and CDR2: SGHRS, YFSETQ. The CDR3 extends over 15 amino acids. The CDR3 protein is CASTEAPGTKNIQYF.

V and J are TRBV29-1 and TRBJ2-1; TCRdb's D gene call, TRBD1, goes unchecked for lack of DNA. Looked up from germline, CDR1 is SQVTM and CDR2 is ANQGSEA. The CDR3 covers 16 residues. CDR3 residues: CSVGRELGYSYNEQFF.

J is TRBJ2-2 and V is TRBV12-3 or TRBV12-4. The CDR3 totals 12 residues. The CDR3 reads CASQESTGELFF.

The rearrangement links TRBV28 to TRBJ1-2; TCRdb selects TRBD1, and the lack of DNA leaves this call unchecked. CDR3 length: 14 residues. Germline CDR1 and CDR2: MDHEN and SYDVKM. CDR3 sequence: CATGTRQLGLGYTF.

The gene calls are TRBV13 and TRBJ2-3; the D call from TCRdb, TRBD2, cannot be confirmed without DNA. Germline CDR1 reads PRHDT; CDR2 reads FYEKMQ (reference sequence). The CDR3 is made up of 15 amino acids. The CDR3 spells CASSLAGGVADTQYF.

This chain links TRBV15 with TRBJ2-5; TCRdb's D call, TRBD1, is unchecked because there is no DNA. The CDR3 has 14 residues. Germline V lookup: CDR1 LNHNV, CDR2 YYDKDF (reference sequence). The CDR3 loop reads CATSTITGQETQYF.

The chain joins TRBV6-5 to TRBJ2-3; lacking DNA, the TRBD1 call made by TCRdb goes unchecked. This CDR3 has 16 residues. CDR1 and CDR2 (germline): MNHEY, SVGAGI. The CDR3 loop is CASSYSPGQSTDTQYF.

V usage is TRBV7-2 and J usage is TRBJ2-5; TCRdb indicates TRBD2, and absent DNA this call remains unverified. The germline CDR1 and CDR2 sequences are SGHTA and FQGNSA. The CDR3 runs to 16 residues. The CDR3 sequence is CASSLETGGPVETQYF.

This rearrangement joins TRBV20-1 to TRBJ2-4; TCRdb selects TRBD2, and the lack of DNA leaves this call unchecked. There are 13 residues in the CDR3. Germline V CDR1 and CDR2: DFQATT, SNEGSKA (reference sequence). CDR3 sequence reads: CSGSGRTKNIQYF.

The V gene is TRBV20-1, the J gene TRBJ2-3. The germline CDR1 and CDR2 sequences are DFQATT and SNEGSKA (reference sequence). This CDR3 comprises 14 residues. CDR3 residues: CSARDSSSTDTQYF.

J is TRBJ2-2 and V is TRBV6-1; absent DNA, TCRdb's TRBD1 call cannot be checked. In germline, CDR1 is MNHNS, CDR2 SASEGT. The CDR3 has 17 amino acids. This CDR3 is CASSVHGQGAYTGELFF.

The rearrangement joins TRBV7-2 to TRBJ2-3; TCRdb calls TRBD2, which cannot be checked without DNA. Germline CDR1 is SGHTA and CDR2 is FQGNSA. The CDR3 runs 15 residues. The CDR3 sequence is CASSGSGRSTDTQYF.

The genes are TRBV5-1 and TRBJ2-7; lacking DNA, the TRBD2 call made by TCRdb goes unchecked. The CDR3 is 12 amino acids. The germline CDR1 and CDR2 sequences are SGHRS and YFSETQ. This CDR3 reads CASSVSGYEQYF.

This chain connects TRBV7-2 to TRBJ2-7; TCRdb's D call, TRBD1, is unchecked because there is no DNA. Germline CDR1 SGHTA, CDR2 FQGNSA. There are 13 residues in the CDR3. The CDR3 reads CASRGGSSYEQYF.

The V and J genes are TRBV10-3 and TRBJ2-3; TCRdb's assignment of TRBD2 cannot be checked, as there is no DNA. Germline CDR1 and CDR2: ENHRY and SYGVKD. CDR3 length equals 15 residues. This CDR3 reads CAIKGGLISTDTQYF.

The chain has TRBV5-8 and TRBJ2-5; the D gene TCRdb calls, TRBD2, cannot be checked with no DNA. The CDR3 totals 15 residues. Germline V lookup: CDR1 SGHTS, CDR2 YDEGEE. The CDR3 loop is CASIPRLVNGETQYF.

V gene TRBV20-1 combines with J gene TRBJ2-2; there is no DNA to check the TCRdb D call of TRBD2. The CDR3 is made up of 17 amino acids. Germline V gene sequence: CDR1 DFQATT, CDR2 SNEGSKA (reference sequence). CDR3 loop: CSAGLAGVKANTGELFF.

This chain joins TRBV19 and TRBJ1-5; TCRdb calls TRBD1, which cannot be checked without DNA. CDR1 and CDR2 from the germline V gene are LNHDA and SQIVND (reference sequence). The CDR3 sequence is 14 residues long. The CDR3 here is CASSRGAGGQPQHF.

The chain couples TRBV5-5 to TRBJ1-2; there is no DNA to check the TCRdb D call of TRBD1. Germline loops: CDR1 SGHKS, CDR2 YYEKEE (reference sequence). The CDR3 extends over 12 amino acids. CDR3 protein: CASSLDGTGYTF.

This chain connects TRBV2 to TRBJ2-1. This CDR3 has 11 residues. Germline CDR1 is SNHLY and CDR2 is FYNNEI. CDR3 sequence reads: CASNVYNEQFF.

The rearrangement uses TRBV6-1 and TRBJ1-1; the D call from TCRdb, TRBD1, cannot be confirmed without DNA. The CDR3 length is 13 residues. Per the germline V gene, CDR1 is MNHNS and CDR2 is SASEGT. CDR3 in amino acids: CASTRQGWAEAFF.

The chain carries TRBV30 and TRBJ1-1; TCRdb outputs TRBD1, but without DNA this stays unchecked. Germline loops: CDR1 GTSNPN, CDR2 SVGIG (reference sequence). The CDR3 has 14 amino acids. CDR3 loop: CAAQALDSNTEAFF.

V and J are TRBV10-3 and TRBJ2-5; TCRdb names TRBD2, which stays unverified in the absence of DNA. The CDR3 consists of 12 residues. Germline V gene data show CDR1 as ENHRY and CDR2 as SYGVKD. CDR3 region: CATRSGNETQYF.

The chain recombines TRBV6-1 with TRBJ2-1; TCRdb designates TRBD1, a call that cannot be tested without DNA. Per the germline V gene, CDR1 is MNHNS and CDR2 is SASEGT. The CDR3 loop spans 13 amino acids. This CDR3 is CASSSTGRGEQFF.

The chain recombines TRBV6-2 or TRBV6-3 with TRBJ2-1; as DNA is missing, the TRBD1 call by TCRdb cannot be tested. CDR1 and CDR2 from the germline V gene are MNHEY and SVGEGT. The CDR3 spans 15 residues. The CDR3 protein is CATISGTALYNEQFF.